What follows are 24 T cell receptor beta chains derived from one specimen sequenced in a study of blood T cell repertoires in COVID-19. The assay was immunoSEQ multiplex PCR, and TCRdb's table has in-frame clones only and misses some. The sample carries about 250,000 clones, 89% recorded once. The sequenced sample consisted of peripheral blood. The receptor set was obtained from a woman in her thirties or forties who had recovered from COVID-19.

The V and J genes are TRBV28 and TRBJ2-7; perhaps TRBD1 as D (6 bases). Between the trimmed V and J ends, which lost 1 base and 3 bases, there was a span of 19 bases. The CDR3 spans 17 residues. Looked up from germline, CDR1 is MDHEN and CDR2 is SYDVKM. Here the CDR3 reads CASSLSRRGKGGYEQYF. CDR3 sequence (DNA): TGTGCCAGCAGTTTATCGAGAAGGGGGAAAGGGGGCTACGAGCAGTACTTC.

The chain couples TRBV3-1 (or the pseudogene TRBV3-2) to TRBJ2-1; 8 bases are shared with TRBD2. This CDR3 has 16 residues. The V gene end was trimmed by 1 base and the J gene end by 8 bases; junction bases not matched to a gene: 10. Looked up from germline, CDR1 is LGHDT and CDR2 is YNNKEL (reference sequence). The CDR3 coding sequence is TGTGCCAGCAGCCAAGGGAGGGCGGGAGGTAGGTATGAGCAGTTCTTC. It codes for CASSQGRAGGRYEQFF.

The chain recombines TRBV29-1 with TRBJ2-5; no reliable D call. The CDR3 contains 14 residues. Trimming pared 6 bases from V and 5 bases from J, leaving 19 bases between. CDR1 is SQVTM, CDR2 ANQGSEA, per germline. The CDR3, as DNA: TGCAGCGTCCTGATCCCTAGTGGGTCGGAGACCCAGTACTTC. It yields the protein CSVLIPSGSETQYF. The whole variable domain, remainder taken from reference TRBV29-1 and TRBJ2-5, is SAVISQKPSRDICQRGTSLTIQCQVDSQVTMMFWYRQQPGQSLTLIATANQGSEATYESGFVIDKFPISRPNLTFSTLTVSNMSPEDSSIYLCSVLIPSGSETQYFGPGTRLLVL.

The chain has TRBV4-1 and TRBJ1-1; maybe TRBD1 (6 bases). The germline V gene encodes CDR1 MGHRA and CDR2 YSYEKL. V lost 2 bases, J lost 3 bases, and 10 bases lay in between. The CDR3 sequence is 14 residues long. CDR3 sequence (DNA): TGCGCCAGCAGCCAAACAACAGGGTACACTGAAGCTTTCTTT. Protein sequence: CASSQTTGYTEAFF.

The chain employs TRBV12-3 or TRBV12-4 and TRBJ1-5, with D uncertain. This CDR3 is 12 amino acids long. The V gene lost 7 bases and the J gene lost 1 base, with 5 bases spanning the gap. The CDR3 spells CASTLSNQPQHF. CDR3 nucleotide sequence: TGTGCCAGCACTCTCAGCAATCAGCCCCAGCATTTT.

The chain has TRBV28 and TRBJ1-2; the D is unclear. Trimming took 2 bases from V and 8 from J, leaving 12 bases between them. CDR1 is MDHEN, CDR2 SYDVKM, per germline. The CDR3 loop spans 13 amino acids. The CDR3 spells CASSLIQIHGYTF. The CDR3 bases are TGTGCCAGCAGTTTAATTCAGATCCACGGCTACACCTTC.

The V and J genes are TRBV27 and TRBJ2-3; weak D call: TRBD2 (6 bases). Germline loops: CDR1 MNHEY, CDR2 SMNVEV (reference sequence). The CDR3 has 13 amino acids. Deletions cut 10 bases from V and 6 bases from J, with 17 bases between. The chain's CDR3 is CATGGPITDTQYF. CDR3 nucleotide sequence: TGTGCCACTGGAGGGCCTATTACGGATACGCAGTATTTT.

The V and J genes are TRBV9 and TRBJ1-5, with TRBD1 identical over 7 bases. The CDR3 extends over 15 amino acids. The trim removed 4 bases at V and 1 base at J, leaving 5 bases unmatched. CDR1 is SGDLS and CDR2 is YYNGEE in the germline V gene. The CDR3 loop is CASSNGTVSNQPQHF. DNA for the CDR3: TGTGCCAGCAGCAACGGGACAGTGAGCAATCAGCCCCAGCATTTT.

This clone was recorded only once. This chain links TRBV5-1 with TRBJ2-7; 11 bases are a match to TRBD2. Germline CDR1 SGHRS, CDR2 YFSETQ. Trimming took 4 bases from V and 4 from J; bases not matched to a gene: 4. The CDR3 covers 14 residues. CDR3 DNA: TGCGCCAGCAGCCCGGGACTAGCGGAGTACGAGCAGTACTTC. Translating gives CASSPGLAEYEQYF.

The chain recombines TRBV10-2 with TRBJ2-7; D might be TRBD2 (5 bases). Germline assignment: CDR1 WSHSY and CDR2 SAAADI. Trimming pared 8 bases from V and 4 bases from J, leaving 9 bases between. The CDR3 is made up of 11 amino acids. The CDR3 DNA reads TGCGCCAGCCGGGGTTGGTACGAGCAGTACTTC. This encodes CASRGWYEQYF.

A word on this clone: Its ends do not fully match the called genes, so a read error is possible. The rearrangement joins TRBV3-1 (or the pseudogene TRBV3-2) to TRBJ2-7, with 10 bases that match TRBD1. The CDR3 is 11 residues long. The germline gives CDR1 LGHDT, CDR2 YNNKEL (reference sequence). The CDR3 bases are TGCGGGACAGGGGACTCCTACGAGCAGTACTTC. Amino acid sequence: CGTGDSYEQYF.

This sequence joins TRBV7-3 and TRBJ2-7, with 8 positions matching TRBD2. CDR3 size: 17 residues. The germline CDR1 and CDR2 sequences are SGHTA and FQGTGA. V shed 7 bases and J 3 bases; nucleotides not matched to a gene: 17. CDR3 in DNA: TGTGCCAGCAACTCACTAGCGGCCACGGGCGGATTCTACGAGCAGTACTTC. Amino acids: CASNSLAATGGFYEQYF.

The chain links TRBV5-1 to TRBJ2-7, with a tentative D call TRBD1 (6 bases). Trimming left V 1 base short and J 3 bases short, with 14 bases between. Germline CDR1 is SGHRS and CDR2 is YFSETQ. This CDR3 has 15 amino acids. CDR3 residues: CASSLSWGQFYEQYF. The DNA for the CDR3 is TGCGCCAGCAGCTTGTCCTGGGGGCAGTTCTACGAGCAGTACTTC.

The V gene is TRBV7-9, the J gene TRBJ2-1; 11 nucleotides agree with TRBD2. The CDR3 is made up of 14 amino acids. The V and J ends lost 5 bases and 8 bases, in that order; junction bases with no gene match: 5. Germline CDR1 reads SEHNR; CDR2 reads FQNEAQ (reference sequence). CDR3 sequence reads: CASSPVTSGDEQFF. The CDR3, as DNA: TGTGCCAGCAGCCCGGTGACTAGCGGGGATGAGCAGTTCTTC.

V usage is TRBV3-1 (or the pseudogene TRBV3-2) and J usage is TRBJ2-7; possibly TRBD1 for D (6 bases). This CDR3 is 15 amino acids long. Germline V gene data show CDR1 as LGHDT and CDR2 as YNNKEL (reference sequence). The germline V and J ends were trimmed by 4 bases and 3 bases, with 16 bases remaining between them. The CDR3 is CASSPRQDDFYEQYF. The CDR3 DNA reads TGTGCCAGCAGCCCCAGACAGGACGACTTCTACGAGCAGTACTTC.

The chain couples TRBV2 to TRBJ2-7; tentative D call: TRBD2 (5 bases). The germline V gene has CDR1 SNHLY and CDR2 FYNNEI. Trimming shortened V by 11 bases and J by 2 bases, and 16 bases separated the two germline ends. This CDR3 spans 13 amino acids. The CDR3 protein is CAGREDFPYEQYF. DNA for the CDR3: TGTGCCGGACGTGAGGACTTCCCCTACGAGCAGTACTTC.

V gene TRBV14 combines with J gene TRBJ2-4, with 15 nucleotides matching TRBD2. The CDR3 loop spans 24 amino acids. Germline V gene data show CDR1 as SGHDN and CDR2 as FVKESK. The V segment lost 1 base and the J segment 2 bases; nucleotides outside the gene matches: 21. CDR3 bases: TGTGCCAGCAGCCAAGTCCCCGTTTCGGCCAACCTGGGGACTAGCGGGAGGTCCAAAAACATTCAGTACTTC. Protein product: CASSQVPVSANLGTSGRSKNIQYF.

This chain connects TRBV5-1 to TRBJ2-1, with 11 bases aligning to TRBD2. There are 17 residues in the CDR3. Germline V gene sequence: CDR1 SGHRS, CDR2 YFSETQ. V trimming: 2 bases; J trimming: 6 bases; junction bases outside the gene matches: 10. The CDR3 nucleotides read TGCGCCAGCAGCTTTCCGTCGGGGACTAGCGGAGTCAATGAGCAGTTCTTC. This gives the protein CASSFPSGTSGVNEQFF.

The chain is built from TRBV3-1 (or the pseudogene TRBV3-2) and TRBJ2-3; 8 bases agree with TRBD1. This CDR3 has 15 residues. Losses at the gene ends were 1 base for V and 5 bases for J; bases not matched to a gene: 5. Germline assignment: CDR1 LGHDT and CDR2 YNNKEL (reference sequence). CDR3 DNA: TGTGCCAGCAGCCAAGGCTCTACAGGGGGAGATACGCAGTATTTT. Protein product: CASSQGSTGGDTQYF.

This chain links TRBV11-3 with TRBJ1-1; D gene uncertain. CDR3 length equals 14 residues. V gave up 2 bases and J gave up 0 bases, with 7 bases separating them. Per the germline V gene, CDR1 is SGHNT and CDR2 is YENEEA. CDR3 in amino acids: CASSLSGVNTEAFF. The CDR3 region has the DNA TGTGCCAGCAGCTTATCCGGGGTGAACACTGAAGCTTTCTTT. Supplemented by reference TRBV11-3 and TRBJ1-1, the full variable domain reads EAGVVQSPRYKIIEKKQPVAFWCNPISGHNTLYWYLQNLGQGPELLIRYENEEAVDDSQLPKDRFSAERLKGVDSTLKIQPAELGDSAVYLCASSLSGVNTEAFFGQGTRLTVV.

In the case of this clone: Within the sample, other DNA sequences also encode this same CDR3. The V and J genes are TRBV7-9 and TRBJ2-7, with D uncertain. Trimming stripped 1 base from V and 3 bases from J, with 4 bases between. The germline CDR1 and CDR2 sequences are SEHNR and FQNEAQ (reference sequence). The CDR3 spans 12 residues. The CDR3 sequence is CASSLVSYEQYF. The CDR3 DNA reads TGTGCCAGCAGCTTAGTCAGCTACGAGCAGTACTTC.

This chain uses TRBV3-1 (or the pseudogene TRBV3-2) with TRBJ2-1, with a possible D match to TRBD1 (6 bases). V was pared by 3 bases and J by 7 bases, with 13 bases between. The CDR3 loop spans 14 amino acids. Germline assignment: CDR1 LGHDT and CDR2 YNNKEL (reference sequence). CDR3 in amino acids: CASSHLGQGNEQFF. Here the CDR3 DNA reads TGTGCCAGCAGCCACCTGGGACAAGGGAATGAGCAGTTCTTC.

Many counts were recorded for this clone. The CDR3 DNA is TGCAGCGTTGCGGCGGGACCCAGTAGGGACACCGGGGAGCTGTTTTTT. This sequence encodes CSVAAGPSRDTGELFF. The chain couples TRBV29-1 to TRBJ2-2; a weak D match, TRBD2 (6 bases). The CDR3 has 16 amino acids. CDR1 and CDR2 (germline): SQVTM, ANQGSEA. The V end lost 4 bases, the J end lost 3 bases, and 18 bases lay between the germline ends.

V gene TRBV18 combines with J gene TRBJ2-7, with TRBD2 identical over 13 bases. CDR1 is KGHSH and CDR2 is LQKENI in the germline V gene. Trimming removed 0 bases from V and 6 bases from J; junction bases left unmatched: 5. The CDR3 has 16 amino acids. CDR3 region: CASSPPGLAGIGEQYF. CDR3 DNA: TGTGCCAGCTCACCACCGGGACTAGCGGGAATAGGCGAGCAGTACTTC.